One and the same sample provided the 23 T cell receptor beta chains below, sequenced in a study of a mutant IDH1 vaccine in newly diagnosed glioma (dated by TCRdb to 2020 to 2023). For these TCRs, the target antigens are not known. The method was the immunoSEQ multiplex PCR assay. This immuneACCESS table, as held by TCRdb, lists in-frame sequences with V and J called but not all clones. Of the missing ones, under half trace to an unresolved V gene in checked studies; the others have no known cause. The sample profile shows 41,000 or so clones; over 75% of them were found once. The ten top clones hold approximately 1.5% of the sample. Sample time point, as interpreted from the label and publication: week 35, safety follow-up. Every vaccine dose consisted of 300 ug of a 20-mer mutant IDH1 peptide in Montanide, administered subcutaneously together with topical imiquimod. Material: PBMCs, obtained from a glioma patient whose treatment included an IDH1 peptide vaccine. Receptor source: a man aged 35 to 55 with glioma.

The chain employs TRBV7-9 and TRBJ1-1; D is perhaps TRBD1 (5 bases). Per the germline V gene, CDR1 is SEHNR and CDR2 is FQNEAQ (reference sequence). V was cut by 5 bases and J by 5 bases, with 18 bases left in between. There are 15 residues in the CDR3. Here the CDR3 DNA reads TGTGCCAGCAGCGAGACAGTAGCCATAGGGACTGAAGCTTTCTTT. Amino acids: CASSETVAIGTEAFF.

This chain uses TRBV7-2 with TRBJ1-1, with a weak D call TRBD1 (6 bases). CDR1 and CDR2 from the germline V gene are SGHTA and FQGNSA. V was trimmed by 5 bases and J by 3 bases, leaving 16 bases between them. The CDR3 runs 15 residues. The chain's CDR3 is CASSQRGGRHTEAFF. CDR3 nucleotide sequence: TGTGCCAGCAGCCAGAGGGGGGGCCGGCACACTGAAGCTTTCTTT.

The chain employs TRBV7-8 and TRBJ2-5; TRBD2 matches at 9 bases. CDR1 and CDR2 (germline): SGHVS, FQNEAQ. This CDR3 is built from 15 residues. V lost 5 bases, J lost 1 base, and 5 bases stayed unmatched. The CDR3 coding sequence is TGTGCCAGCAGCGCTAGCGGGAAGACCCAAGAGACCCAGTACTTC. It encodes CASSASGKTQETQYF.

CDR3 loop: CASSQYPNRGGTEAFF. The CDR3 DNA is TGCGCCAGCAGCCAATATCCTAACAGGGGAGGAACTGAAGCTTTCTTT. This sequence joins TRBV4-1 and TRBJ1-1, with 7 positions matching TRBD1. J was trimmed by 5 bases and V by 2 bases; bases with no gene match: 11. There are 16 residues in the CDR3. The germline V gene encodes CDR1 MGHRA and CDR2 YSYEKL.

The rearrangement joins TRBV4-3 to TRBJ1-2; 7 bases agree with TRBD1. Germline loops: CDR1 LGHNA, CDR2 YSLEER. Germline trimming cut 3 bases from V and 3 bases from J; bases unmatched to any gene: 10. The CDR3 has 16 amino acids. CDR3 nucleotide sequence: TGCGCCAGCAGCCAGGGGCGGACAGGACCATACTATGGCTACACCTTC. Residues: CASSQGRTGPYYGYTF.

The rearrangement uses TRBV18 and TRBJ2-5; D unresolved. From germline, CDR1 is KGHSH and CDR2 LQKENI. The CDR3 runs to 13 residues. Trimming removed 5 bases at V and 2 bases at J, with 9 bases between. The CDR3 nucleotides read TGTGCCAGCTCAGATTGGCAGCAAGAGACCCAGTACTTC. The encoded protein is CASSDWQQETQYF.

The chain joins TRBV15 to TRBJ2-7; D gene ambiguous. CDR1 LNHNV and CDR2 YYDKDF come from the germline V gene (reference sequence). The CDR3 extends over 13 amino acids. Trimming stripped 0 bases from V and 3 bases from J, with 6 bases between. The CDR3 region has the DNA TGTGCCACCAGCAGAGATCGGTTCTACGAGCAGTACGTC. Translation: CATSRDRFYEQYV.

This sequence joins TRBV10-3 and TRBJ1-5; TRBD1 might be the D (5 bases). Trimming shortened V by 0 bases and J by 4 bases, and 10 bases separated the two germline ends. The V gene's germline CDR1 is ENHRY and CDR2 SYGVKD. CDR3 length equals 15 residues. The CDR3 reads CAISESTGANQPQHF. DNA of the CDR3: TGTGCCATCAGTGAGTCCACAGGCGCGAATCAGCCCCAGCATTTT.

The V and J genes are TRBV7-3 and TRBJ2-5; 9 positions match TRBD2. From germline, CDR1 is SGHTA and CDR2 FQGTGA. The CDR3 has 16 residues. V was clipped by 5 bases and J by 4 bases; unmatched bases: 11. The CDR3, as DNA: TGTGCCAGCAGCCCGGGCCAAGCGGGAGGACGAGAGACCCAGTACTTC. Translation: CASSPGQAGGRETQYF.

V gene TRBV5-1 combines with J gene TRBJ2-1; no firm D call. Germline V gene sequence: CDR1 SGHRS, CDR2 YFSETQ. Trimming stripped 0 bases from V and 5 bases from J, with 6 bases between. The CDR3 runs to 13 residues. CDR3 loop: CASSLGPNNEQFF. Here the CDR3 DNA reads TGCGCCAGCAGCTTGGGTCCGAACAATGAGCAGTTCTTC.

The rearrangement joins TRBV5-4 to TRBJ2-7, with 7 bases fitting TRBD2. The germline gives CDR1 SGHNT, CDR2 YYREEE (reference sequence). With 7 bases clipped from V and 5 bases from J, the junction kept 15 bases outside the gene matches. This CDR3 has 15 amino acids. The DNA of the CDR3 is TGTGCCAGCCGGCTATGGGGAGGGGCGGGCCACGAGCAGTACTTC. Its protein product is CASRLWGGAGHEQYF.

The J gene is TRBJ2-5, the V gene TRBV5-6, with 7 bases identical to TRBD2. The trim removed 3 bases at V and 4 bases at J, leaving 15 bases unmatched. The germline CDR1 and CDR2 sequences are SGHDT and YYEEEE. The CDR3 is 17 amino acids. As DNA, the CDR3 is TGTGCCAGCAGCTCCGATAAGGGGCGACTAGCAGTAGAGACCCAGTACTTC. It yields the protein CASSSDKGRLAVETQYF.

The genes are TRBV6-1 and TRBJ1-1; D unresolved. Germline V CDR1 and CDR2: MNHNS, SASEGT. The CDR3 extends over 15 amino acids. Trimming removed 7 bases from V and 2 bases from J, with 17 bases in between. CDR3 nucleotides: TGTGCCAGCATATCGGAGCCGGCGGCCAACACTGAAGCTTTCTTT. This codes for CASISEPAANTEAFF.

This sequence joins TRBV7-9 and TRBJ1-4; D is undetermined. The CDR3 totals 13 residues. Germline V gene data show CDR1 as SEHNR and CDR2 as FQNEAQ (reference sequence). Trimming shortened V by 4 bases and J by 7 bases, and 10 bases separated the two germline ends. CDR3 in DNA: TGTGCCAGCAGCTCAAGCCCGAGTGAAAAACTGTTTTTT. Translating gives CASSSSPSEKLFF.

The V gene is TRBV2, the J gene TRBJ1-1; possible D gene TRBD1, 5 bases. Trimming took off 2 bases at V and 1 base at J, with 11 bases between the two ends. Per the germline V gene, CDR1 is SNHLY and CDR2 is FYNNEI. The CDR3 has 15 residues. The CDR3 coding sequence is TGTGCCAGCAGTGAAATGCATGGGGGGAACACTGAAGCTTTCTTT. It specifies CASSEMHGGNTEAFF.

The V call is TRBV10-3, the J call TRBJ1-1, with 8 bases lining up with TRBD1. This CDR3 comprises 15 residues. Looked up from germline, CDR1 is ENHRY and CDR2 is SYGVKD. V lost 6 bases to trimming and J lost 1 base; unmatched junction nucleotides: 7. The CDR3 is CAIRQQGDWNTEAFF. The DNA of the CDR3 is TGTGCCATCAGACAACAGGGGGACTGGAACACTGAAGCTTTCTTT.

The chain employs TRBV7-2 and TRBJ1-1; D is perhaps TRBD1 (6 bases). CDR1 and CDR2 (germline): SGHTA, FQGNSA. This CDR3 has 14 amino acids. Trimming removed 6 bases at V and 0 bases at J, with 11 bases between. CDR3 loop: CASRVGGMNTEAFF. In nucleotides, the CDR3 is TGTGCCAGCAGGGTAGGGGGGATGAACACTGAAGCTTTCTTT.

The V gene is TRBV7-9, the J gene TRBJ1-1; D gene unclear. The V end lost 5 bases, the J end lost 5 bases, and 9 bases lay between the germline ends. CDR3 length: 12 amino acids. Germline assignment: CDR1 SEHNR and CDR2 FQNEAQ (reference sequence). In DNA, the CDR3 is TGTGCCAGCAGCCCCCATGGTACTGAAGCTTTCTTT. Protein sequence: CASSPHGTEAFF.

This chain joins TRBV21-1 and TRBJ2-7; the listed D gene, TRBD1, was not tested against the DNA. TRBV21-1 represents a pseudogene. The CDR3 has 16 residues. CDR3 in amino acids: CASSMAAGGCGNEQYV. DNA of the CDR3: TGTGCCAGCAGCATGGCAGCAGGGGGCTGTGGGAACGAGCAGTACGTC.

This clone was seen only once. The J gene is TRBJ1-2, the V gene TRBV2; no reliable D call. The CDR3 totals 15 residues. Germline V gene sequence: CDR1 SNHLY, CDR2 FYNNEI. Trimming shortened V by 5 bases and J by 0 bases, and 13 bases separated the two germline ends. CDR3 DNA: TGTGCCAGCAGTTCTAATCCGCCTGCTAACTATGGCTACACCTTC. Translated: CASSSNPPANYGYTF.

The chain combines TRBV4-2 with TRBJ2-4; 7 nucleotides align to TRBD2. There are 20 residues in the CDR3. Per the germline V gene, CDR1 is LGHNA and CDR2 is YNFKEQ. With V trimmed by 0 bases and J by 3 bases, 17 bases remained unmatched. For the CDR3, the DNA is TGTGCCAGCAGCCAAGATATTTCAGTTGGGAGGGTTATAGTCAAAAACATTCAGTACTTC. Its translation: CASSQDISVGRVIVKNIQYF.

The V call is TRBV5-4, the J call TRBJ2-5, with a weak D call TRBD2 (6 bases). Between the trimmed V and J ends, which lost 5 bases and 2 bases, there was a span of 16 bases. Germline values: CDR1 SGHNT, CDR2 YYREEE (reference sequence). The CDR3 spans 15 residues. CDR3 coding DNA: TGTGCCAGCAGGCGGGCCGTCGGGAGTCAAGAGACCCAGTACTTC. Amino acids: CASRRAVGSQETQYF.

The rearrangement uses TRBV7-3 and TRBJ1-2, with 7 bases lining up with TRBD1. The V gene end was trimmed by 5 bases and the J gene end by 3 bases; junction bases not matched to a gene: 12. The CDR3 sequence is 16 residues long. Germline V gene lookup returns CDR1 SGHTA and CDR2 FQGTGA. Written as DNA, the CDR3 is TGTGCCAGCAGCCCCCGCGGAGGGGGCGCAGACTATGGCTACACCTTC. Translated: CASSPRGGGADYGYTF.